The 12 T cell receptor beta chains presented below share a single source sample, sequenced in a study of T cell repertoires in cytomegalovirus infection (dated by TCRdb to between 2017 and 2020). These receptors have no identified antigens. In the paper's terms, the treatment or condition label means: in vitro stimulation with specific CMV peptide epitopes to enrich CMV-specific T cells. The run used an Illumina HiSeq 1500. Clones were called with MiXCR by TCRdb after fastp trimmed the public reads at Q25, and only in-frame beta chains were retained. CDR3 protein sequences are deduplicated, and each keeps its most common genes and DNA. This sample has approximately 910,000 distinct CDR3 sequences in its table, and 31% of those were observed once. The ten largest clones represent around an eighth of the sample. This specimen consisted of cultured CD8+ T cells from PBMCs, obtained from culture after CMV antigen stimulation. All receptors derive from a human donor in good health (CMV status not recorded). Some clones in this sample may be carry-over from other donors' samples.

This chain links TRBV4-3 with TRBJ2-1; no clear D gene. Trimming took 1 base from V and 0 from J, leaving 10 bases between them. Germline V CDR1 and CDR2: LGHNA, YSLEER. CDR3 length: 16 residues. The CDR3 is CASSQALFSSYNEQFF. The CDR3, as DNA: TGCGCCAGCAGCCAAGCTCTGTTCAGCTCCTACAATGAGCAGTTCTTC.

This sequence joins TRBV18 and TRBJ1-6; D is unclear. The CDR3 has 13 amino acids. Germline CDR1 and CDR2: KGHSH and LQKENI. The V end was cut by 0 bases, the J end by 5 bases, with 2 bases between. The DNA for the CDR3 is TGTGCCAGCTCACCACCGGATAATTCACCCCTCCACTTT. It translates to CASSPPDNSPLHF.

The gene calls are TRBV4-1 and TRBJ2-3; 9 bases match TRBD2. Per germline, CDR1 MGHRA and CDR2 YSYEKL. This CDR3 has 15 residues. V shed 3 bases, J shed 1 base, and the junction held 2 bases outside the gene matches. DNA for the CDR3: TGCGCCAGCAGCCAGGTAGCGGGGGGCACAGATACGCAGTATTTT. This translates into CASSQVAGGTDTQYF.

The CDR3 reads CASSFPLSYNEQFF. The CDR3 bases are TGTGCCAGCAGTTTTCCTTTATCGTACAATGAGCAGTTCTTC. This chain links TRBV12-3 or TRBV12-4 with TRBJ2-1; D is ambiguous. V lost 3 bases, J lost 4 bases, and 10 bases lay in between. CDR3 length equals 14 residues.

This clonotype has at least ten counts. This sequence joins TRBV7-9 and TRBJ1-1; D is perhaps TRBD1 (5 bases). Germline CDR1 is SEHNR and CDR2 is FQNEAQ (reference sequence). V lost 2 bases and J 3 bases, leaving 22 bases between the germline ends. The length of the CDR3 is 18 residues. The CDR3 spells CASSLPPRDGAMHTEAFF. The CDR3 DNA follows: TGTGCCAGCAGCTTACCCCCTCGGGACGGAGCCATGCACACTGAAGCTTTCTTT.

This clonotype was detected ten times or more. One end of the junction is discordant with germline, which a read error may explain. The rearrangement joins TRBV4-1 to TRBJ1-6; the match to TRBD1 covers 11 bases. Germline values: CDR1 MGHRA, CDR2 YSYEKL. This CDR3 has 14 amino acids. CDR3 amino acids: CASSPGQGGSPLHF. CDR3 nucleotides: TGTGCCAGCAGCCCGGGACAGGGGGGTTCACCCCTCCACTTT.

The chain combines TRBV7-9 with TRBJ2-5; D possibly corresponds to TRBD2 (6 bases). Germline assignment: CDR1 SEHNR and CDR2 FQNEAQ (reference sequence). This CDR3 has 14 residues. Trimming took off 5 bases at V and 7 bases at J, with 17 bases between the two ends. This CDR3 is CASSQGGPRGTQYF. The CDR3 DNA reads as TGTGCCAGCAGCCAAGGCGGTCCGCGGGGGACCCAGTACTTC.

This clonotype was counted a few times. As DNA, the CDR3 is TGCGCCAGCAGTTCCGGGGAGTTGGACACTGAAGCTTTCTTT. Encoded protein: CASSSGELDTEAFF. The chain links TRBV10-2 to TRBJ1-1; the D is unclear. Deletions cut 5 bases from V and 3 bases from J, with 13 bases between. The length of the CDR3 is 14 residues. Germline V gene lookup returns CDR1 WSHSY and CDR2 SAAADI.

The V and J genes are TRBV7-4 and TRBJ2-3; D ambiguous. Trimming took off 1 base at V and 4 bases at J, with 9 bases between the two ends. Per germline, CDR1 SGHVT and CDR2 SQSDAQ. The CDR3 runs 14 residues. As DNA, the CDR3 is TGTGCCAGCAGCTTAGGCGTGAAGGCAGATACGCAGTATTTT. Residues: CASSLGVKADTQYF. The full variable domain, in which reference TRBV7-4 and TRBJ2-3 provide the parts outside the CDR3, is GAGVSQSPRYKVAKRGRDVALRCDSISGHVTLYWYRQTLGQGSEVLTYSQSDAQRDKSGRPSGRFSAERPERSVSTLKIQRTEQGDSAVYLCASSLGVKADTQYFGPGTRLTVL.

A few counts support this clonotype. An end of the junction differs from the germline gene, which may be a read error. The chain employs TRBV5-3 and TRBJ2-1; 8 bases match TRBD2. TRBV5-3 is identified as an open reading frame with a role that is uncertain. This CDR3 region has 15 residues. CDR3 sequence: CASSLAAGAGNEQFF. The CDR3 DNA is TGTGCCAGCAGCTTGGCAGCGGGGGCGGGAAATGAGCAGTTCTTC.

V gene TRBV6-5 combines with J gene TRBJ2-3, with TRBD1 matching 7 bases. This CDR3 comprises 17 residues. V was pared by 0 bases and J by 6 bases, with 12 bases of the junction left unmatched. Germline V gene sequence: CDR1 MNHEY, CDR2 SVGAGI. The CDR3: CASSYSVFEGAGDTQYF. The CDR3 coding sequence is TGTGCCAGCAGTTACTCGGTTTTTGAGGGGGCCGGGGATACGCAGTATTTT.

The chain carries TRBV7-9 and TRBJ2-1; D is ambiguous. Trimming stripped 1 base from V and 7 bases from J, with 20 bases between. The V gene's germline CDR1 is SEHNR and CDR2 FQNEAQ (reference sequence). The CDR3 length is 17 residues. Written as DNA, the CDR3 is TGTGCCAGCAGCTTAGACAGTCTATCGACACATCGAAATGAGCAGTTCTTC. Translated: CASSLDSLSTHRNEQFF.